The clone carrying this TCR beta chain occurred many times. This sample was included in a study of early T cells in non-severe SARS-CoV-2 infection. V was clipped by 7 bases and J by 4 bases; unmatched bases: 7. This CDR3 has 14 residues. Germline values: CDR1 SNHLY, CDR2 FYNNEI. From the 5' RACE reads, TCRdb called clonotypes with MiXCR, one entry per CDR3 protein. This sample carries about 98,000 distinct CDR3 sequences, about an eighth of them seen once, and the ten largest clones take 5% to 8%. The gene calls are TRBV2 and TRBJ1-1; TRBD1 matches at 9 bases. This receptor was identified in an adult who was a healthcare worker with PCR-confirmed SARS-CoV-2 infection or an uninfected control (not recorded which). The material sequenced was whole blood. CDR3 in amino acids: CASKVDRGGTEAFF. The CDR3, as DNA: TGTGCCAGCAAGGTGGACAGGGGTGGCACTGAAGCTTTCTTT.